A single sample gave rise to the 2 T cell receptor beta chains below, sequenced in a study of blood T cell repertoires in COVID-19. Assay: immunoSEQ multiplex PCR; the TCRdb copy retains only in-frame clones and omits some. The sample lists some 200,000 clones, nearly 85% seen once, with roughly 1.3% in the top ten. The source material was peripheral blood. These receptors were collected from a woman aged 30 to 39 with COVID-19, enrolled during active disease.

CDR3 amino acids: CASRPAGGYEQYF. The CDR3, as DNA: TGTGCCAGCAGGCCTGCAGGGGGCTACGAGCAGTACTTC. The chain carries TRBV7-9 and TRBJ2-7; TRBD1 agrees at 7 bases. J was trimmed by 3 bases and V by 6 bases; bases with no gene match: 5. The germline CDR1 and CDR2 sequences are SEHNR and FQNEAQ (reference sequence). The CDR3 has 13 amino acids.

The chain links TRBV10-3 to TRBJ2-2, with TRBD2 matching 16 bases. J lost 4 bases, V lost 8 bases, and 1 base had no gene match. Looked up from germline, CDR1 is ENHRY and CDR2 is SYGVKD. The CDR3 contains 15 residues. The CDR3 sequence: CAIGTSGGATGELFF. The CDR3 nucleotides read TGTGCCATCGGGACTAGCGGGGGGGCCACCGGGGAGCTGTTTTTT.